This T cell receptor (beta chain) originates from a study of T cell changes during pregnancy in multiple sclerosis. V gave up 6 bases and J gave up 0 bases, with 8 bases separating them. CDR1 and CDR2 (germline): SGHAT, FQNNGV. CDR3 size: 14 residues. Some clones are missing from TCRdb's copy, which holds only in-frame ones; the method was immunoSEQ multiplex PCR. Among approximately 20,000 clones, around 90% were seen once, and the ten largest hold 5% to 6.5%. The sample here was CD8+ T cells from peripheral blood mononuclear cells, taken in the second trimester of pregnancy. The rearrangement uses TRBV11-2 and TRBJ2-2; D is undetermined. This TCR came from a female donor in good health, enrolled as a control in a pregnancy study. The CDR3 nucleotides are TGTGCCAGCAGTTACCTAGCGAACACCGGGGAGCTGTTTTTT. Translating gives CASSYLANTGELFF.